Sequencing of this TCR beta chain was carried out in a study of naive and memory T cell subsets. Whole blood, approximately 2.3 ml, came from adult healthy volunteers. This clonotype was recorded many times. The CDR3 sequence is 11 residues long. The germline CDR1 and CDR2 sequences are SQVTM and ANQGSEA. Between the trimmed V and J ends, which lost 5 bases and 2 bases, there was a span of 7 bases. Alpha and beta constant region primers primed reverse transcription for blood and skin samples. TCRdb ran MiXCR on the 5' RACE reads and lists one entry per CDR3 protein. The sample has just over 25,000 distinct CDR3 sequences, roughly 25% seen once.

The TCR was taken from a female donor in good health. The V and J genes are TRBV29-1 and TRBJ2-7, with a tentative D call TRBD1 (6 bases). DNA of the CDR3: TGCAGCGTTAGGACAGCCTACGAGCAGTACTTC. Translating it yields CSVRTAYEQYF.